These T cell receptor beta chains were read from a single sample in a study of response to subunit inactivated influenza vaccine. TCRdb passed the RT-PCR reads through MiXCR, listing each CDR3 protein once. The sample gives some 600,000 distinct CDR3 sequences, 14% of which show up once; 7.5% to 9% is in the top ten. The sample in question was PBMCs from blood, obtained 14 to 15 days before vaccination. The receptor source for this set is a man aged 45 to 65 who received an inactivated influenza vaccine. Both conserved end residues are part of each CDR3. Fields, in order: CDR3 protein, CDR3 DNA, V gene, clone size, J gene, D gene. D genes are given only for firm matches. Clone size appears in some rows only: once, few, many, or a class for an expanded clone.

CDR3aa: CSARDLGVTGELFF
CDR3nt: TGCAGTGCTAGAGATCTAGGGGTCACCGGGGAGCTGTTTTTT
v_gene: TRBV20-1
abundance: .
j_gene: TRBJ2-2
d_gene: .

CDR3aa: CASSRGQAEQYF
CDR3nt: TGTGCCAGCAGTAGAGGACAGGCCGAGCAGTACTTC
v_gene: TRBV12-3/TRBV12-4
abundance: .
j_gene: TRBJ2-7
d_gene: TRBD1

CDR3aa: CATSDQGVSYNEQFF
CDR3nt: TGTGCCACCAGTGATCAGGGGGTCTCCTACAATGAGCAGTTCTTC
v_gene: TRBV24-1
abundance: .
j_gene: TRBJ2-1
d_gene: TRBD1

CDR3aa: CSARGLDTRTSYEQYF
CDR3nt: TGCAGTGCTAGGGGACTAGATACGAGAACCTCCTACGAGCAGTACTTC
v_gene: TRBV20-1
abundance: .
j_gene: TRBJ2-7
d_gene: TRBD2

CDR3aa: CASSGSGTYSYEQYF
CDR3nt: TGCGCCAGCAGCGGGTCCGGGACATACTCCTACGAGCAGTACTTC
v_gene: TRBV5-1
abundance: .
j_gene: TRBJ2-7
d_gene: .

CDR3aa: CASSQWSGLQETQYF
CDR3nt: TGTGCCAGCAGCCAGTGGTCCGGACTTCAAGAGACCCAGTACTTC
v_gene: TRBV14
abundance: .
j_gene: TRBJ2-5
d_gene: .

CDR3aa: CSARKHTGPYTGEQYF
CDR3nt: TGCAGTGCTAGAAAGCACACGGGACCCTATACGGGGGAGCAGTACTTC
v_gene: TRBV20-1
abundance: few
j_gene: TRBJ2-7
d_gene: .

CDR3aa: CATSRDLGEEYNEQFF
CDR3nt: TGTGCCACCAGCAGAGATTTGGGGGAGGAGTACAATGAGCAGTTCTTC
v_gene: TRBV15
abundance: .
j_gene: TRBJ2-1
d_gene: .

CDR3aa: CASRRGQGGQPQHF
CDR3nt: TGTGCCAGCAGACGGGGACAGGGGGGACAGCCCCAGCATTTT
v_gene: TRBV6-1
abundance: many
j_gene: TRBJ1-5
d_gene: TRBD1

CDR3aa: CASSLGLATHNEQFF
CDR3nt: TGTGCCAGCAGCTTGGGCCTAGCGACCCACAATGAGCAGTTCTTC
v_gene: TRBV5-5
abundance: .
j_gene: TRBJ2-1
d_gene: .

CDR3aa: CASGWEGDYGYTF
CDR3nt: TGTGCCAGCGGTTGGGAGGGAGACTATGGCTACACCTTC
v_gene: TRBV12-3/TRBV12-4
abundance: .
j_gene: TRBJ1-2
d_gene: .

CDR3aa: CASRGLAATGELFF
CDR3nt: TGTGCCAGCAGGGGACTAGCGGCCACCGGGGAGCTGTTTTTT
v_gene: TRBV2
abundance: few
j_gene: TRBJ2-2
d_gene: TRBD2

CDR3aa: CATSDWPLTDTQYF
CDR3nt: TGTGCCACCAGTGATTGGCCCCTGACAGATACGCAGTATTTT
v_gene: TRBV24-1
abundance: .
j_gene: TRBJ2-3
d_gene: .

CDR3aa: CASSLSVGGRASETQYF
CDR3nt: TGTGCCAGCAGTTTAAGTGTCGGCGGGAGGGCCTCGGAGACCCAGTACTTC
v_gene: TRBV12-3/TRBV12-4
abundance: few
j_gene: TRBJ2-5
d_gene: TRBD2

CDR3aa: CASNQYAPRGSYNEQFF
CDR3nt: TGTGCCAGCAACCAATATGCTCCCCGAGGCTCCTACAATGAGCAGTTCTTC
v_gene: TRBV6-1
abundance: few
j_gene: TRBJ2-1
d_gene: .

CDR3aa: CATGGTGANVLTF
CDR3nt: TGTGCCACCGGTGGAACTGGGGCCAACGTCCTGACTTTC
v_gene: TRBV10-3
abundance: .
j_gene: TRBJ2-6
d_gene: .

CDR3aa: CASSLVMNSRGETQYF
CDR3nt: TGTGCCAGCAGCTTAGTGATGAATTCACGGGGAGAGACCCAGTACTTC
v_gene: TRBV7-8
abundance: few
j_gene: TRBJ2-5
d_gene: .